This is a list of T cell receptor beta chains from one sample in a study of blood T cell repertoires in COVID-19. The assay was immunoSEQ multiplex PCR, and TCRdb's table has in-frame clones only and misses some. Seen here are under 300,000 clones, around 86% observed once, and the top ten hold less than 2%. The sequenced material came from PBMCs or T cells enriched from blood (not recorded which). The receptors were gathered from a woman in her thirties or forties who had recovered from COVID-19. CDR3s include the opening cysteine and the closing phenylalanine or tryptophan. The D gene is left open where the match is weak. The listing skips clone size in some rows; elsewhere it reads once, few, many or a size class.

v_gene: TRBV19; abundance: -; d_gene: -; j_gene: TRBJ1-2; CDR3aa: CASSTRQVPYGYTF; CDR3nt: TGTGCCAGTAGTACCCGACAGGTCCCCTATGGCTACACCTTC
v_gene: TRBV19; abundance: -; d_gene: -; j_gene: TRBJ1-2; CDR3aa: CASSVQGANYGYTF; CDR3nt: TGTGCCAGTAGTGTACAGGGCGCTAACTATGGCTACACCTTC
v_gene: TRBV2; abundance: -; d_gene: TRBD1; j_gene: TRBJ1-5; CDR3aa: CASSPGTGHQPQHF; CDR3nt: TGTGCCAGCAGTCCCGGGACAGGACATCAGCCCCAGCATTTT
v_gene: TRBV30; abundance: -; d_gene: TRBD1; j_gene: TRBJ1-6; CDR3aa: CAWSVATGALSPLHF; CDR3nt: TGTGCCTGGAGTGTTGCGACAGGGGCTCTGTCACCCCTCCACTTT
v_gene: TRBV27; abundance: -; d_gene: -; j_gene: TRBJ1-4; CDR3aa: CASRPESPGNEKLFF; CDR3nt: TGTGCCAGCAGACCCGAGTCCCCGGGTAATGAAAAACTGTTTTTT
v_gene: TRBV2; abundance: few; d_gene: -; j_gene: TRBJ1-1; CDR3aa: CASSEASKTAFF; CDR3nt: TGTGCCAGCAGTGAAGCCAGTAAAACGGCTTTCTTT
v_gene: TRBV10-3; abundance: -; d_gene: TRBD2; j_gene: TRBJ2-7; CDR3aa: CAISVSGRVYEQYF; CDR3nt: TGTGCCATCAGTGTAAGCGGGAGGGTATACGAGCAGTACTTC
v_gene: TRBV5-1; abundance: -; d_gene: -; j_gene: TRBJ2-3; CDR3aa: CASSTEVTDTQYF; CDR3nt: TGCGCCAGCTCCACGGAGGTCACAGATACGCAGTATTTT
v_gene: TRBV5-1; abundance: -; d_gene: -; j_gene: TRBJ2-3; CDR3aa: CASSSLLGGQTDTQYF; CDR3nt: TGCGCCAGCAGCTCCCTACTAGGGGGTCAAACAGATACGCAGTATTTT
v_gene: TRBV9; abundance: -; d_gene: -; j_gene: TRBJ1-2; CDR3aa: CASSPTGSYGYTF; CDR3nt: TGTGCCAGCAGCCCCACAGGGAGCTATGGCTACACCTTC
v_gene: TRBV18; abundance: -; d_gene: TRBD2; j_gene: TRBJ2-6; CDR3aa: CASSPRLTSGAGANVLTF; CDR3nt: TGTGCCAGCTCACCTAGATTGACTAGCGGGGCTGGGGCCAACGTCCTGACTTTC
v_gene: TRBV5-4; abundance: -; d_gene: -; j_gene: TRBJ2-1; CDR3aa: CASSTRRQYNEQFF; CDR3nt: TGTGCCAGCAGCACCCGGAGACAGTACAATGAGCAGTTCTTC
v_gene: TRBV6-5; abundance: -; d_gene: TRBD2; j_gene: TRBJ2-3; CDR3aa: CASSYSLARTDTQYF; CDR3nt: TGTGCCAGCAGTTACTCACTAGCGCGAACAGATACGCAGTATTTT
v_gene: TRBV19; abundance: once; d_gene: -; j_gene: TRBJ1-2; CDR3aa: CASSWRGDYGYTF; CDR3nt: TGTGCCAGTAGTTGGCGAGGCGACTATGGCTACACCTTC
v_gene: TRBV27; abundance: -; d_gene: -; j_gene: TRBJ2-5; CDR3aa: CASSLSRGLQETQYF; CDR3nt: TGTGCCAGCAGTTTATCGAGAGGGCTACAAGAGACCCAGTACTTC
v_gene: TRBV13; abundance: -; d_gene: TRBD1; j_gene: TRBJ1-2; CDR3aa: CASSLSATGGYGYTF; CDR3nt: TGTGCCAGCAGCTTAAGCGCGACAGGGGGCTATGGCTACACCTTC
v_gene: TRBV5-1; abundance: -; d_gene: -; j_gene: TRBJ2-7; CDR3aa: CASSQEGTVGYEQYF; CDR3nt: TGCGCCAGCAGCCAGGAAGGTACGGTGGGCTACGAGCAGTACTTC
v_gene: TRBV29-1; abundance: -; d_gene: -; j_gene: TRBJ1-1; CDR3aa: CSVEAHLTGPRFTEAFF; CDR3nt: TGCAGCGTTGAGGCCCACCTTACAGGCCCGCGGTTCACTGAAGCTTTCTTT
v_gene: TRBV19; abundance: -; d_gene: TRBD1; j_gene: TRBJ2-3; CDR3aa: CASSIRIDRDATDTQYF; CDR3nt: TGTGCCAGTAGTATTCGGATCGACAGGGATGCCACAGATACGCAGTATTTT
v_gene: TRBV2; abundance: once; d_gene: -; j_gene: TRBJ2-7; CDR3aa: CASSERGLVYEQYF; CDR3nt: TGTGCCAGCAGCGAACGAGGGTTAGTCTACGAGCAGTACTTC
v_gene: TRBV15; abundance: -; d_gene: -; j_gene: TRBJ1-2; CDR3aa: CATSRDLGGYGYTF; CDR3nt: TGTGCCACCAGCAGAGATCTGGGGGGCTATGGCTACACCTTC
v_gene: TRBV7-3; abundance: -; d_gene: TRBD2; j_gene: TRBJ2-1; CDR3aa: CASSLRTSGGNEQFF; CDR3nt: TGTGCCAGCAGCTTAAGGACTAGCGGGGGGAATGAGCAGTTCTTC
v_gene: TRBV4-3; abundance: -; d_gene: -; j_gene: TRBJ1-2; CDR3aa: CASSQETATSSYGYTF; CDR3nt: TGCGCCAGCAGCCAAGAAACGGCGACATCTTCCTATGGCTACACCTTC
v_gene: TRBV9; abundance: -; d_gene: TRBD1; j_gene: TRBJ2-2; CDR3aa: CASSGRGQGANTGELFF; CDR3nt: TGTGCCAGCAGCGGACGCGGACAGGGGGCGAACACCGGGGAGCTGTTTTTT
v_gene: TRBV5-1; abundance: -; d_gene: TRBD2; j_gene: TRBJ2-2; CDR3aa: CASSPGLATGELFF; CDR3nt: TGCGCCAGCAGCCCGGGACTAGCCACCGGGGAGCTGTTTTTT
v_gene: TRBV19; abundance: once; d_gene: TRBD1; j_gene: TRBJ1-5; CDR3aa: CASRDRGNQPQHF; CDR3nt: TGTGCCAGTCGGGACAGGGGCAATCAGCCCCAGCATTTT
v_gene: TRBV5-1; abundance: many; d_gene: TRBD1; j_gene: TRBJ2-7; CDR3aa: CASSPGDSIPYEQYF; CDR3nt: TGCGCCAGCAGCCCCGGGGACAGCATACCCTACGAGCAGTACTTC
v_gene: TRBV5-6; abundance: -; d_gene: TRBD2; j_gene: TRBJ2-5; CDR3aa: CASSSLAGGLRETQYF; CDR3nt: TGTGCCAGCAGCTCCCTCGCGGGAGGGCTTCGGGAGACCCAGTACTTC
v_gene: TRBV6-1; abundance: once; d_gene: TRBD1; j_gene: TRBJ1-2; CDR3aa: CASSPTGDYGYTF; CDR3nt: TGTGCCAGCAGTCCCACAGGGGACTATGGCTACACCTTC
v_gene: TRBV5-1; abundance: once; d_gene: -; j_gene: TRBJ2-5; CDR3aa: CASSPIVGGETQYF; CDR3nt: TGCGCCAGCAGCCCAATAGTGGGGGGAGAGACCCAGTACTTC
v_gene: TRBV29-1; abundance: once; d_gene: TRBD1; j_gene: TRBJ1-2; CDR3aa: CSVDRGNANYGYTF; CDR3nt: TGCAGCGTTGACAGGGGGAATGCTAACTATGGCTACACCTTC
v_gene: TRBV7-2; abundance: few; d_gene: TRBD1; j_gene: TRBJ1-5; CDR3aa: CASSLDRGWYGNQPQHF; CDR3nt: TGTGCCAGCAGCTTAGACAGGGGTTGGTACGGCAATCAGCCCCAGCATTTT
v_gene: TRBV7-9; abundance: -; d_gene: -; j_gene: TRBJ1-4; CDR3aa: CASSSPFDRPTTNEKLFF; CDR3nt: TGTGCCAGCAGCTCTCCTTTTGACAGGCCGACAACTAATGAAAAACTGTTTTTT
v_gene: TRBV5-5; abundance: -; d_gene: -; j_gene: TRBJ1-2; CDR3aa: CATSTDSSYGYTF; CDR3nt: TGTGCCACCAGTACTGACAGCTCCTATGGCTACACCTTC
v_gene: TRBV4-1; abundance: -; d_gene: TRBD1; j_gene: TRBJ1-1; CDR3aa: CASSQPDRGLLNTEAFF; CDR3nt: TGCGCCAGCAGCCAACCTGACAGGGGCCTACTGAACACTGAAGCTTTCTTT
v_gene: TRBV5-1; abundance: -; d_gene: TRBD1; j_gene: TRBJ1-4; CDR3aa: CASSLRDRGEKLFF; CDR3nt: TGCGCCAGCAGCCTCCGGGACAGGGGTGAAAAACTGTTTTTT
v_gene: TRBV5-1; abundance: -; d_gene: TRBD2; j_gene: TRBJ2-3; CDR3aa: CASSPRTSGSQDTQYF; CDR3nt: TGCGCCAGCAGCCCGAGGACTAGCGGGAGTCAAGATACGCAGTATTTT
v_gene: TRBV30; abundance: -; d_gene: TRBD1; j_gene: TRBJ1-1; CDR3aa: CAWNPPGQVDMNTEAFF; CDR3nt: TGTGCCTGGAATCCTCCGGGACAGGTAGACATGAACACTGAAGCTTTCTTT
v_gene: TRBV27; abundance: -; d_gene: TRBD1; j_gene: TRBJ2-3; CDR3aa: CASSLRGTGADTQYF; CDR3nt: TGTGCCAGCAGTTTAAGGGGGACAGGGGCAGATACGCAGTATTTT
v_gene: TRBV27; abundance: -; d_gene: -; j_gene: TRBJ1-6; CDR3aa: CASSSNRDSPLHF; CDR3nt: TGTGCCAGCAGTTCTAACAGGGATTCACCCCTCCACTTT
v_gene: TRBV18; abundance: -; d_gene: TRBD1; j_gene: TRBJ1-4; CDR3aa: CASSPRDRGEKLFF; CDR3nt: TGTGCCAGCTCACCGAGGGACAGGGGTGAAAAACTGTTTTTT
v_gene: TRBV21-1; abundance: once; d_gene: -; j_gene: TRBJ1-1; CDR3aa: CASSNRPVEGNTEAFF; CDR3nt: TGTGCCAGCAGCAATAGGCCCGTCGAGGGGAACACTGAAGCTTTCTTT
v_gene: TRBV4-1; abundance: -; d_gene: TRBD2; j_gene: TRBJ2-5; CDR3aa: CASSHSEGGETQYF; CDR3nt: TGCGCCAGCAGCCACTCGGAGGGAGGGGAGACCCAGTACTTC
v_gene: TRBV27; abundance: -; d_gene: TRBD1; j_gene: TRBJ1-1; CDR3aa: CASSFASVLGVLRGQSPEAFF; CDR3nt: TGTGCCAGCAGTTTCGCGTCGGTTTTGGGGGTGCTCAGGGGGCAATCCCCTGAAGCTTTCTTT
v_gene: TRBV27; abundance: -; d_gene: TRBD1; j_gene: TRBJ1-4; CDR3aa: CASSLRTGDEKLFF; CDR3nt: TGTGCCAGCAGTTTAAGGACAGGGGATGAAAAACTGTTTTTT
v_gene: TRBV12-1; abundance: -; d_gene: -; j_gene: TRBJ1-2; CDR3aa: CASSPGDRADNYGYTF; CDR3nt: TGTGCCAGCAGCCCCGGGGACAGGGCTGACAACTATGGCTACACCTTC
v_gene: TRBV19; abundance: few; d_gene: -; j_gene: TRBJ1-2; CDR3aa: CASSINGDNYGYTF; CDR3nt: TGTGCCAGTAGTATTAACGGGGATAACTATGGCTACACCTTC
v_gene: TRBV5-6; abundance: -; d_gene: TRBD1; j_gene: TRBJ1-1; CDR3aa: CASSSQGAYTEAFF; CDR3nt: TGTGCCAGCAGCTCACAGGGGGCATACACTGAAGCTTTCTTT
v_gene: TRBV6-5; abundance: -; d_gene: -; j_gene: TRBJ1-3; CDR3aa: CASSQGSGNTIYF; CDR3nt: TGTGCCAGCAGCCAGGGATCTGGAAACACCATATATTTT
v_gene: TRBV11-3; abundance: -; d_gene: -; j_gene: TRBJ2-1; CDR3aa: CASSQGVSHNEQFF; CDR3nt: TGTGCCAGCAGCCAAGGGGTGAGCCACAATGAGCAGTTCTTC
v_gene: TRBV27; abundance: -; d_gene: -; j_gene: TRBJ2-4; CDR3aa: CASSPSVAKNIQYF; CDR3nt: TGTGCCAGCAGTCCTAGTGTAGCCAAAAACATTCAGTACTTC
v_gene: TRBV6-5; abundance: -; d_gene: TRBD2; j_gene: TRBJ2-3; CDR3aa: CASYPSGHTDTQYF; CDR3nt: TGTGCCAGCTATCCTAGCGGGCACACAGATACGCAGTATTTT
v_gene: TRBV7-2; abundance: once; d_gene: -; j_gene: TRBJ2-1; CDR3aa: CASSSQAGTSNEQFF; CDR3nt: TGTGCCAGCAGCTCACAGGCGGGAACATCCAATGAGCAGTTCTTC
v_gene: TRBV18; abundance: -; d_gene: TRBD1; j_gene: TRBJ1-5; CDR3aa: CASSPNRGKEPQHF; CDR3nt: TGTGCCAGCTCACCGAACAGGGGGAAGGAGCCCCAGCATTTT
v_gene: TRBV5-1; abundance: -; d_gene: TRBD2; j_gene: TRBJ2-7; CDR3aa: CASSNGTSGTYEQYF; CDR3nt: TGCGCCAGCAGCAACGGGACTAGCGGGACCTACGAGCAGTACTTC
v_gene: TRBV7-6; abundance: -; d_gene: TRBD1; j_gene: TRBJ1-3; CDR3aa: CASSLFPRDRGHGNTIYF; CDR3nt: TGTGCCAGCAGCTTATTTCCCCGGGACAGGGGGCATGGAAACACCATATATTTT
v_gene: TRBV11-2; abundance: -; d_gene: TRBD2; j_gene: TRBJ2-5; CDR3aa: CASSLTGGPEETQYF; CDR3nt: TGTGCCAGCAGCTTAACGGGGGGGCCAGAGGAGACCCAGTACTTC
v_gene: TRBV30; abundance: once; d_gene: -; j_gene: TRBJ1-6; CDR3aa: CAWSRLTPLHF; CDR3nt: TGTGCCTGGAGCCGACTAACACCCCTCCACTTT
v_gene: TRBV21-1; abundance: -; d_gene: -; j_gene: TRBJ1-1; CDR3aa: CASSGTDRDTEAFF; CDR3nt: TGTGCCAGCAGCGGGACGGACAGGGACACTGAAGCTTTCTTT
v_gene: TRBV28; abundance: -; d_gene: -; j_gene: TRBJ1-2; CDR3aa: CASSSGSANYGYTF; CDR3nt: TGTGCCAGCAGTTCGGGATCTGCTAACTATGGCTACACCTTC